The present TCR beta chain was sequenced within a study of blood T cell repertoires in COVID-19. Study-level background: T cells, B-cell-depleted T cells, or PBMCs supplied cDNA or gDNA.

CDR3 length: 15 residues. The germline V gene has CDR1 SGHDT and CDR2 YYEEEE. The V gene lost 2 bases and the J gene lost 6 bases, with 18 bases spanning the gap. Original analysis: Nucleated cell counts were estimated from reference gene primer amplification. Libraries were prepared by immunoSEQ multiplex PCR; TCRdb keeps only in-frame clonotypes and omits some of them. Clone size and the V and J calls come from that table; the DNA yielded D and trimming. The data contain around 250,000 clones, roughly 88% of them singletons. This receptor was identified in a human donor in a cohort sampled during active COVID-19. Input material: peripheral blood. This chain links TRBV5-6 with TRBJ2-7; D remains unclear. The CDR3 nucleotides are TGTGCCAGCAGCTTTCAAAACCTCCCCACGGGCGAGCAGTACTTC. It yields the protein CASSFQNLPTGEQYF.